This T cell receptor (beta chain) was obtained from a study of Graves' ophthalmopathy and Graves' hyperthyroidism. The CDR3 has 13 amino acids. V was shortened by 4 bases and J by 7 bases, with 14 bases between the two germline ends. Germline V gene lookup returns CDR1 MDHEN and CDR2 SYDVKM. Amplification of the TCR beta CDR3 regions used RNA transcripts (as template). The workflow started with a first-round RT-PCR run with HTBI primers and then moved on to a second-round multiplex PCR. One entry per CDR3 protein results from TCRdb running MiXCR on the multiplex PCR reads. Counted here are some 520,000 distinct CDR3 sequences, 13% to 15% occurring once; the ten biggest clones make up 8% to 10%. This clonotype was picked up many times.

This receptor was identified in a woman aged 30 to 39 with Graves' ophthalmopathy. Sequencing was done on a sample of blood. This chain links TRBV28 with TRBJ2-7, with D maybe TRBD1 (6 bases). The CDR3: CASSSTGLGEQYF. The CDR3 DNA reads TGTGCCAGCAGTTCCACAGGGTTGGGAGAGCAGTACTTC.